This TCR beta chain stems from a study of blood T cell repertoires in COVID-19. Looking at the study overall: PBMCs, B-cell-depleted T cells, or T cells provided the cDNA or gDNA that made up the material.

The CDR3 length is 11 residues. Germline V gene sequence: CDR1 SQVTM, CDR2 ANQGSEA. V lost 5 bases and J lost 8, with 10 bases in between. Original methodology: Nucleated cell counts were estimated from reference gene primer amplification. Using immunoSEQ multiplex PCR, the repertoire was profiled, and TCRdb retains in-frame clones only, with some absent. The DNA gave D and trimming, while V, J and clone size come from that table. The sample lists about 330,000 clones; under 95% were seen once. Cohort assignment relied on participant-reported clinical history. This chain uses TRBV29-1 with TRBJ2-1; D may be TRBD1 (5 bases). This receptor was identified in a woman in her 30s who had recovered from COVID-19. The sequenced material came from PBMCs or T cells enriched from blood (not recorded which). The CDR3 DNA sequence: TGCAGCGTTAGTCCCAGGGATGAGCAGTTCTTC. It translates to CSVSPRDEQFF.